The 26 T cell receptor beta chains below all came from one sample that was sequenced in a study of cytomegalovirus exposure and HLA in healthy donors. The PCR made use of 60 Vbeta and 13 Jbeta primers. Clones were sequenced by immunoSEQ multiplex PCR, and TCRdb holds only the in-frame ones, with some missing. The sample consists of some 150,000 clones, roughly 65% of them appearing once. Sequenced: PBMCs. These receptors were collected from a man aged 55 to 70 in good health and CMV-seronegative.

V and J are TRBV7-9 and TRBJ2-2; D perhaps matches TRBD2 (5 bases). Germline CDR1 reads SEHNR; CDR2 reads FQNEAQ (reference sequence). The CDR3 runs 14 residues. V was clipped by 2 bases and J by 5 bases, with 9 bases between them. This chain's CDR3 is CASSLSGLTGELFF. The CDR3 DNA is TGTGCCAGCAGCTTATCGGGGTTGACCGGGGAGCTGTTTTTT.

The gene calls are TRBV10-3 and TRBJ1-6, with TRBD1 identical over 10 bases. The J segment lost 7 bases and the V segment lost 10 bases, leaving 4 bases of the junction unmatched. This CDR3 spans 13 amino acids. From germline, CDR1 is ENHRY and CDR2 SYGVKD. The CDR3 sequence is CASGQGENSPLHF. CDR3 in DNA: TGTGCCAGCGGACAGGGGGAAAATTCACCCCTCCACTTT.

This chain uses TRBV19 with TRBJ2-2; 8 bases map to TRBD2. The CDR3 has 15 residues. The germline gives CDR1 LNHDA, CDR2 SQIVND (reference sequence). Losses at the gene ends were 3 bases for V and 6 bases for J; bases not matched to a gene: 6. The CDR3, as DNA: TGTGCCAGTAGTATTCCGGGAGGGCCATCCGGGGAGCTGTTTTTT. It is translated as CASSIPGGPSGELFF. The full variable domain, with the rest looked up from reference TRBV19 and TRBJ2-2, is DGGITQSPKYLFRKEGQNVTLSCEQNLNHDAMYWYRQDPGQGLRLIYYSQIVNDFQKGDIAEGYSVSREKKESFPLTVTSAQKNPTAFYLCASSIPGGPSGELFFGEGSRLTVL.

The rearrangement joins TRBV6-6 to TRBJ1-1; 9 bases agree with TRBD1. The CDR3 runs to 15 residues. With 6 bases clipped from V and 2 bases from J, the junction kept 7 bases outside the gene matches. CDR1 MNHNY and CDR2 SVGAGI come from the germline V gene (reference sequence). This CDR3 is CASRRQGETNTEAFF. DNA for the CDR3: TGTGCCAGCAGGCGACAGGGGGAAACTAACACTGAAGCTTTCTTT.

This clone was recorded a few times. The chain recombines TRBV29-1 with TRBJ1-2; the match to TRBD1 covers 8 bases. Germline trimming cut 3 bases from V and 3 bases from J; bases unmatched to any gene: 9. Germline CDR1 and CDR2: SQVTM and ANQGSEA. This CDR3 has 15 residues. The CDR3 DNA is TGCAGCGTTGAGTCGAGCCAGGGGGCCCACTATGGCTACACCTTC. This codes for CSVESSQGAHYGYTF.

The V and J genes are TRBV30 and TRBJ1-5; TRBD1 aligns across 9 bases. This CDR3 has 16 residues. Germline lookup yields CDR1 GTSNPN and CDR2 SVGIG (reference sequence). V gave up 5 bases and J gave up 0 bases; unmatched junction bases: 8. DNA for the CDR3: TGTGCCTGGGGGACAGGGCGGTGGTATAGCAATCAGCCCCAGCATTTT. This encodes CAWGTGRWYSNQPQHF.

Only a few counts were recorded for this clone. The CDR3 bases are TGTGCCAGCAGAGCCTCGACAGGGTCTAATGAAAAACTGTTTTTT. The encoded protein is CASRASTGSNEKLFF. This chain connects TRBV2 to TRBJ1-4; 7 positions match TRBD1. This CDR3 has 15 residues. V lost 6 bases and J lost 3; bases outside the gene matches: 7. Germline-derived CDR1 and CDR2 are SNHLY and FYNNEI.

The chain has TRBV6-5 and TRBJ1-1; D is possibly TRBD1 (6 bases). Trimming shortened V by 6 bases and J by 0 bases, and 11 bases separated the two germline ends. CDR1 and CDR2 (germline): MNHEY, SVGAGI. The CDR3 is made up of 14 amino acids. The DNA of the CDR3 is TGTGCCAGCAGGGGACAAAACCTGAACACTGAAGCTTTCTTT. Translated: CASRGQNLNTEAFF.

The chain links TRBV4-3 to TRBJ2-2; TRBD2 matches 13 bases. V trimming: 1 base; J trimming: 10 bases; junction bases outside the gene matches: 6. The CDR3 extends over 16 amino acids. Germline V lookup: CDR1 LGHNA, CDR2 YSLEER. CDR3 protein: CASSQGLAGGFEELFF. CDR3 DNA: TGCGCCAGCAGCCAAGGACTAGCGGGAGGTTTCGAGGAGCTGTTTTTT.

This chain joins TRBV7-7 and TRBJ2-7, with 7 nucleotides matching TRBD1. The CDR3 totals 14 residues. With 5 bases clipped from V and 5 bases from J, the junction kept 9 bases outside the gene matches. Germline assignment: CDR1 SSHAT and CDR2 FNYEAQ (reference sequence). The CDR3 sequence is CASSRDREPHEQYF. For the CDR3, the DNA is TGTGCCAGCAGCCGCGACAGGGAACCCCACGAGCAGTACTTC.

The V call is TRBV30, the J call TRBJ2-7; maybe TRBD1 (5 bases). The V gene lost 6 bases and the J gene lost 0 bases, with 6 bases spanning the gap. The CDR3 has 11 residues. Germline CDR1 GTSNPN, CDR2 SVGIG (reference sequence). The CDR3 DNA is TGTGCCTGCAGGGTCTCCTACGAGCAGTACTTC. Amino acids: CACRVSYEQYF.

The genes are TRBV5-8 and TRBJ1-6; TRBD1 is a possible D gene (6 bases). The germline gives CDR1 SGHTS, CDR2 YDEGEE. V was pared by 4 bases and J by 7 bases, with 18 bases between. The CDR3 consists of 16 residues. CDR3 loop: CASSSRDTTGNSPLHF. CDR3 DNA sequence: TGTGCCAGCAGCAGCCGGGACACCACCGGGAATTCACCCCTCCACTTT. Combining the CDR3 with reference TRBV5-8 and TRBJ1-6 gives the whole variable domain EAGVTQSPTHLIKTRGQQATLRCSPISGHTSVYWYQQALGLGLQFLLWYDEGEERNRGNFPPRFSGRQFPNYSSELNVNALELEDSALYLCASSSRDTTGNSPLHFGNGTRLTVT.

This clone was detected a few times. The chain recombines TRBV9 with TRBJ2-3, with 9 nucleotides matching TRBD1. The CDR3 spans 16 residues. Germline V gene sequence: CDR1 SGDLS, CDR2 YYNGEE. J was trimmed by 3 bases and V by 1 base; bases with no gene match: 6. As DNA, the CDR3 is TGTGCCAGCAGCGTAATCCCGGGACAGGGAACAGATACGCAGTATTTT. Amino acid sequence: CASSVIPGQGTDTQYF. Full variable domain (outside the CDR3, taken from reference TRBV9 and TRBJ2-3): DSGVTQTPKHLITATGQRVTLRCSPRSGDLSVYWYQQSLDQGLQFLIQYYNGEERAKGNILERFSAQQFPDLHSELNLSSLELGDSALYFCASSVIPGQGTDTQYFGPGTRLTVL.

Here the CDR3 reads CASSPDTGGSPEAFF. The CDR3 coding sequence is TGTGCCAGCAGTCCCGACACGGGGGGCTCCCCTGAAGCTTTCTTT. The chain recombines TRBV6-6 with TRBJ1-1; possible D gene TRBD1, 6 bases. The CDR3 is made up of 15 amino acids. Germline loops: CDR1 MNHNY, CDR2 SVGAGI (reference sequence). The V gene lost 5 bases and the J gene lost 6 bases, with 19 bases spanning the gap.

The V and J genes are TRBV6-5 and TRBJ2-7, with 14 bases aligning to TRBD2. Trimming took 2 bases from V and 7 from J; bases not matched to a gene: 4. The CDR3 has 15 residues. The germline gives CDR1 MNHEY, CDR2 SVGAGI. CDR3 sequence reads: CASSYGTSGRYEQYF. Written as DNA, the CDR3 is TGTGCCAGCAGTTACGGGACTAGCGGGAGATATGAGCAGTACTTC.

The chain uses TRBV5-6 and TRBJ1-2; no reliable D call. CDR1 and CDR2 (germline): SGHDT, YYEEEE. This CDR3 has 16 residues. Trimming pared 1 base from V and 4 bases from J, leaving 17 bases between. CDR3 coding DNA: TGTGCCAGCAGCTTGCGAGGTGGTAGAGGCTTCTATGGCTACACCTTC. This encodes CASSLRGGRGFYGYTF.

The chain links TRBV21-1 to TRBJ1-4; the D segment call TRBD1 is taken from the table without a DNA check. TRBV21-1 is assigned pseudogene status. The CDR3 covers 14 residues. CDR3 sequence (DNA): TGTGCCAGCAGCATACAGGGATGGTGTGAAAAACTGTTTTTT. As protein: CASSIQGWCEKLFF.

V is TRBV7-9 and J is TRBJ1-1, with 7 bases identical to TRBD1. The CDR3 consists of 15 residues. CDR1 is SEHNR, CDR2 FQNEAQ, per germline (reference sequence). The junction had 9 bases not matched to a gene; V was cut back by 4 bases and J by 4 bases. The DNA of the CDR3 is TGTGCCAGCAGCTCCCAGGGGGAGGTGAGCACTGAAGCTTTCTTT. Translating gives CASSSQGEVSTEAFF. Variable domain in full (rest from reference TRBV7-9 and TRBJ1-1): DTGVSQNPRHKITKRGQNVTFRCDPISEHNRLYWYRQTLGQGPEFLTYFQNEAQLEKSRLLSDRFSAERPKGSFSTLEIQRTEQGDSAMYLCASSSQGEVSTEAFFGQGTRLTVV.

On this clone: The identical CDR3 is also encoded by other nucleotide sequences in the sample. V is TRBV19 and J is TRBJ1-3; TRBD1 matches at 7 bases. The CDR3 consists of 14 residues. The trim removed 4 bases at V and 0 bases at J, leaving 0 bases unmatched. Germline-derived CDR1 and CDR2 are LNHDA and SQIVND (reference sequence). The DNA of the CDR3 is TGTGCCAGTAGTACAGGGGGCTCTGGAAACACCATATATTTT. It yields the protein CASSTGGSGNTIYF.

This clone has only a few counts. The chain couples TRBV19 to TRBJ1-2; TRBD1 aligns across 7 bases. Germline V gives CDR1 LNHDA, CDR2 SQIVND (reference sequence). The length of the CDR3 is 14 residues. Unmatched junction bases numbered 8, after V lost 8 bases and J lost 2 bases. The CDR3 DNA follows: TGTGCCAGTCGACTCACAGGGGCAAACTATGGCTACACCTTC. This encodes CASRLTGANYGYTF.

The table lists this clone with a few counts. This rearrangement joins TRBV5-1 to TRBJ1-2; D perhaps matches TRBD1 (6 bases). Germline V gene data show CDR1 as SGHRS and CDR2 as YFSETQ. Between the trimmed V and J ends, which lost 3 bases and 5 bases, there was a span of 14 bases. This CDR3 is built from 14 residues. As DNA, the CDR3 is TGCGCCAGCAGCTCGGAAGGACAGTTGTATGGCTACACCTTC. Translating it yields CASSSEGQLYGYTF.

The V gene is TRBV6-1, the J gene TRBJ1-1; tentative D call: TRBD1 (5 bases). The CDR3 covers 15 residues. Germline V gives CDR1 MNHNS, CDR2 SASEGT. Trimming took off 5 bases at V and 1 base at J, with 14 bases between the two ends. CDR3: CASSTYRSSNTEAFF. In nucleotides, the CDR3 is TGTGCCAGCAGTACCTACAGGTCCTCGAACACTGAAGCTTTCTTT.

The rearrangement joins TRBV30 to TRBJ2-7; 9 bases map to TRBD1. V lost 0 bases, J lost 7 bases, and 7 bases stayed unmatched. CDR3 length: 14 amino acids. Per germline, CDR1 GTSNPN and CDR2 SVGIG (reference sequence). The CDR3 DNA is TGTGCCTGGAGTGTATTACAGGGGGCTGGGGAGCAGTACTTC. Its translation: CAWSVLQGAGEQYF.

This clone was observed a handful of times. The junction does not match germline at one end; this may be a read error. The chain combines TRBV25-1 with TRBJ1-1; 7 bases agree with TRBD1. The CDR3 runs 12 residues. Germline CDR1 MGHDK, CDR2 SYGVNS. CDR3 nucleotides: TGTGCCAGCAGTGTAAACCTGGGACAGCAAACATTT. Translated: CASSVNLGQQTF.

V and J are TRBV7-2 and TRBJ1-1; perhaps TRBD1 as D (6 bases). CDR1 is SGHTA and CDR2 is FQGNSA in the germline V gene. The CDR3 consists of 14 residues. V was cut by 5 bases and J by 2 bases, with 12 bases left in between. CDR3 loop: CASSPQGVNTEAFF. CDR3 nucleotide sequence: TGTGCCAGCAGCCCACAGGGTGTAAACACTGAAGCTTTCTTT.

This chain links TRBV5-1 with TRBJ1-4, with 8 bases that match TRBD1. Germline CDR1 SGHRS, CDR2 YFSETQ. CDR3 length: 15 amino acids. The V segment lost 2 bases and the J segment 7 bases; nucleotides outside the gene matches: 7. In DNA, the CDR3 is TGCGCCAGCAGCTTCAGGACAGGGCACCTTGAAAAACTGTTTTTT. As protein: CASSFRTGHLEKLFF.